The TCR beta chain under discussion was sequenced for a study of blood T cell repertoires in COVID-19. Whole-study context: There were acute and convalescent COVID-19 samples, and they came from the United States, Italy and Spain. The cDNA or gDNA used as material had been derived from T cells, B-cell-depleted T cells, or PBMCs.

CDR1 is LNHDA and CDR2 is SQIVND in the germline V gene (reference sequence). The CDR3 runs 19 residues. V was trimmed by 0 bases and J by 2 bases, leaving 23 bases between them. Per the original methods: Amplifying reference gene primers gave estimates of nucleated cell counts. Using immunoSEQ multiplex PCR, the repertoire was profiled, and TCRdb retains in-frame clones only, with some absent. Clonal size and the V and J genes are those of that table, whereas D and trimming came from the DNA. The sample holds 90,000 to 120,000 clones, approximately 80% seen once. Source material: peripheral blood. The chain couples TRBV19 to TRBJ2-7, with a possible D match to TRBD1 (6 bases). The sequence came from a man in his 70s with acute or convalescent COVID-19. The CDR3: CASSIDYQKGQYYTYEQYF. CDR3 in DNA: TGTGCCAGTAGTATAGATTATCAAAAAGGACAGTATTATACCTACGAGCAGTACTTC.